This T cell receptor (beta chain) was sequenced for a study of blood T cell repertoires in COVID-19. In the study overall: Spain, Italy and the United States supplied samples that represented acute and convalescent COVID-19. In each case, the material was cDNA or gDNA derived from T cells, B-cell-depleted T cells, or PBMCs.

Per the authors' pipeline: The authors estimated nucleated cell counts from reference gene primer amplification. The table came from immunoSEQ multiplex PCR; TCRdb's copy has only in-frame clones and leaves some out. V and J calls and clone size are those listed in that table; D and trimming were worked out from the DNA. The table shows 150,000 to 200,000 clones, with approximately 80% occurring only once. Allocation to cohorts depended on clinical history reported by the participants. This clone was picked up many times. The clonotype was recovered from a man in his fifties who had recovered from COVID-19. Sequences were obtained from PBMCs or T cells enriched from blood (not recorded which).

The CDR3 loop is CASSQDSVSPPQPQHF. For the CDR3, the DNA is TGTGCCAGCAGCCAAGATTCAGTATCCCCTCCTCAGCCCCAGCATTTT. V and J are TRBV4-2 and TRBJ1-5; D is unclear. Trimming stripped 0 bases from V and 6 bases from J, with 15 bases between. The CDR3 totals 16 residues. Germline CDR1 reads LGHNA; CDR2 reads YNFKEQ.